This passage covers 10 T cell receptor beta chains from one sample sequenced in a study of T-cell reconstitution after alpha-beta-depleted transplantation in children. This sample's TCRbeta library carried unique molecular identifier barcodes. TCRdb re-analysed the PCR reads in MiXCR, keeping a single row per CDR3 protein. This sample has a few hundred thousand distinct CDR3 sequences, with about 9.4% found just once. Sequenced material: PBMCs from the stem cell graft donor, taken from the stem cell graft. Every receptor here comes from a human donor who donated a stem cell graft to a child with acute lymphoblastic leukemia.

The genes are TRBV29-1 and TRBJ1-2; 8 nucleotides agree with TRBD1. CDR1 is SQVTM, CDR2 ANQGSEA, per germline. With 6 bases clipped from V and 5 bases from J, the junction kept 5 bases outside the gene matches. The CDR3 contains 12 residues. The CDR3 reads CSVDGTGYGYTF. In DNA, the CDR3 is TGCAGCGTAGACGGGACAGGTTATGGCTACACCTTC.

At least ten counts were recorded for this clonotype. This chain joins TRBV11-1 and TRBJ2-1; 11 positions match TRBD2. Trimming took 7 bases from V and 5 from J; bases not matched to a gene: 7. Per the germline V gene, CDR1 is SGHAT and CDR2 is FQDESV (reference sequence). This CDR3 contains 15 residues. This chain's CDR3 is CASTSGLAEHNEQFF. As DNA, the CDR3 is TGTGCCAGCACCTCGGGACTAGCGGAACACAATGAGCAGTTCTTC.

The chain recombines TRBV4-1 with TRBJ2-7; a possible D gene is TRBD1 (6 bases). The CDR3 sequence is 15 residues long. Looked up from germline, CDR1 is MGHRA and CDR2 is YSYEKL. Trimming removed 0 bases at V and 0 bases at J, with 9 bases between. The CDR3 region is CASSQEWTASYEQYF. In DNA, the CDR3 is TGCGCCAGCAGCCAAGAGTGGACAGCCTCCTACGAGCAGTACTTC.

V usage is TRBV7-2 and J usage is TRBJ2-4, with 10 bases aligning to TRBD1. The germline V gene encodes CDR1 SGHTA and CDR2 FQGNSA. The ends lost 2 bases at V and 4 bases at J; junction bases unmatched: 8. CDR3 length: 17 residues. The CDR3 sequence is CASSLFLGTGDKNIQYF. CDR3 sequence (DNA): TGTGCCAGCAGCTTATTTTTGGGGACAGGGGATAAAAACATTCAGTACTTC.

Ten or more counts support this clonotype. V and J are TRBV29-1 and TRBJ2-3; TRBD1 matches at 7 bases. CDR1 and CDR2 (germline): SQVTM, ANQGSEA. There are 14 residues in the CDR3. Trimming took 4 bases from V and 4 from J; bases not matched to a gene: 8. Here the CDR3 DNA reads TGCAGCGTTGTAGGGGGCGCAGGATCAGATACGCAGTATTTT. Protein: CSVVGGAGSDTQYF.

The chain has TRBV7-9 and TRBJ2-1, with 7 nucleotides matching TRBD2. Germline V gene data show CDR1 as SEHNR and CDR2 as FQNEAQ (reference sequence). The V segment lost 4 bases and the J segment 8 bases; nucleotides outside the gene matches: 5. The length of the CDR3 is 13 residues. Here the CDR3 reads CASSSQTSYEQFF. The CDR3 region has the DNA TGTGCCAGCAGCTCCCAGACTAGCTATGAGCAGTTCTTC.

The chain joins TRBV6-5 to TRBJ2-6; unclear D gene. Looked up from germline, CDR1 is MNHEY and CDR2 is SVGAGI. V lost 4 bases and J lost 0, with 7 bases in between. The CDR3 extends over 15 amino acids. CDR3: CASSSHTSGANVLTF. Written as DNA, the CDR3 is TGTGCCAGCAGTTCCCACACCTCTGGGGCCAACGTCCTGACTTTC.

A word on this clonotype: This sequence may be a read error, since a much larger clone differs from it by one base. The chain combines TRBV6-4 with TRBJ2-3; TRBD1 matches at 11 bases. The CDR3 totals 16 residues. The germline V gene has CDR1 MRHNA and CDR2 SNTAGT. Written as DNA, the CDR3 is TGTGCCGGCAGTTCTCGGTCGGGACAGGGGGCAGATACGCAGTATTTT. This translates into CAGSSRSGQGADTQYF.

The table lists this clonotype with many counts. Written as DNA, the CDR3 is TGTGCCAGCAGCCAAGTAGGAGCTTCCTACGAGCAGTACTTC. Its translation: CASSQVGASYEQYF. The chain employs TRBV4-2 and TRBJ2-7; no clear D. This CDR3 spans 14 amino acids. Trimming removed 1 base from V and 1 base from J, with 8 bases in between. Per germline, CDR1 LGHNA and CDR2 YNFKEQ.

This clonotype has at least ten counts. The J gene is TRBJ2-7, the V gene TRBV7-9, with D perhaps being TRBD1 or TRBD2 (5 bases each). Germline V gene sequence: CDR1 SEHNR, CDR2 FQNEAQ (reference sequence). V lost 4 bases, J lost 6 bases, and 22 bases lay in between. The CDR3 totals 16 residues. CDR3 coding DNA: TGTGCCAGCAGCTCGACCCCGGGACGGGAAAATGGCGAGCAGTACTTC. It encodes CASSSTPGRENGEQYF.